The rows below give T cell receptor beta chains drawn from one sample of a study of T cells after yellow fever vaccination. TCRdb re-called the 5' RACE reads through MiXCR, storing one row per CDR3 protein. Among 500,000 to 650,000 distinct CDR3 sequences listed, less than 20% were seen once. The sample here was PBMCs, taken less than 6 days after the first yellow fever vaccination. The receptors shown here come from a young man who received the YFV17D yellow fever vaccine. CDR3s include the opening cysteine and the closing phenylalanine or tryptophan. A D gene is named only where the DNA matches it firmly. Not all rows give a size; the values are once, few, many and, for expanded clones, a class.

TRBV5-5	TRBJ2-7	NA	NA	TGTGCCAGCAGCTTGCGTGAAGCCTACGAGCAGTACTTC	CASSLREAYEQYF
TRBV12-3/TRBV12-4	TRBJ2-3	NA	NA	TGTGCCAGCACCGGGGTCGGGGATACGCAGTATTTT	CASTGVGDTQYF
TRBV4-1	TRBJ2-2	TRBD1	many	TGCGCCAGCAGCCACCAACAGGGGGGCACCGGGGAGCTGTTTTTT	CASSHQQGGTGELFF
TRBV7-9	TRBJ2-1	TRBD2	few	TGTGCCAGCAAGACTAGCGGGCACCACAATGAGCAGTTCTTC	CASKTSGHHNEQFF
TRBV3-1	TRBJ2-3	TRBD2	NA	TGTGCCAGCAGCCTAAAAGCGGGGACAGATACGCAGTATTTT	CASSLKAGTDTQYF
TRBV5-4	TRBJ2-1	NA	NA	TGTGCCAGCAGCTACGGACCAGGGATCAATGAGCAGTTCTTC	CASSYGPGINEQFF
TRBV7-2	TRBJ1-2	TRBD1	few	TGTGCCAGCAGGAGACAGGGGACTCTGTCCTATGGCTACACCTTC	CASRRQGTLSYGYTF
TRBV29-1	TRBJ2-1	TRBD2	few	TGCAGCGCGGGGGGCAATGAGCAGTTCTTC	CSAGGNEQFF
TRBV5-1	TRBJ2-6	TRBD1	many	TGCGCCAGCAGCGCCGGGACAGGGTCTGGGGCCAACGTCCTGACTTTC	CASSAGTGSGANVLTF
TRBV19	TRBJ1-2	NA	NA	TGTGCCAGTAGTATGCGGGGGGACTATGGCTACACCTTC	CASSMRGDYGYTF
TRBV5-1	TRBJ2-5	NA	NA	TGCGCCAGCAGTTTGCAATTGGTAGAAGAGACCCAGTACTTC	CASSLQLVEETQYF
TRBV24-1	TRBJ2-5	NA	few	TGTGCCACCAGTGATTTGACCGTCAGGGGTAAGGAGACCCAGTACTTC	CATSDLTVRGKETQYF
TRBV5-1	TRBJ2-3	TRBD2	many	TGCGCCAGCAGCTTGAGCGGGGTTGCCACAGATACGCAGTATTTT	CASSLSGVATDTQYF
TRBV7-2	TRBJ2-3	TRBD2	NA	TGTGCCAGCAGCGAACTAGCGGCCCCGCGCGGTACGCAGTATTTT	CASSELAAPRGTQYF
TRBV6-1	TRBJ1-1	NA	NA	TGTGCCAGCAGTGTGCCGGGATGGACTGAAGCTTTCTTT	CASSVPGWTEAFF